The clone carrying this T cell receptor beta chain has at least ten counts. Its antigen is unknown. Scientists amplified the TCR beta CDR3 regions from RNA transcripts. Following a first-round RT-PCR that used HTBI primers, a second-round multiplex PCR was carried out. TCRdb recomputed calls from the multiplex PCR reads with MiXCR, one row per CDR3 protein. The sample lists over a million distinct CDR3 sequences, 35% to 40% occurring once. This sample is drawn from a study of Graves' ophthalmopathy and Graves' hyperthyroidism. Aged 18 to 65, hyperthyroidism patients had been newly diagnosed, with under 2 months' duration. Broader study findings: A classifier, a 13-signature model, separated ophthalmopathy from stable hyperthyroidism with nearly 90% sensitivity and around 80% specificity. Most expanded clonotypes in thyroid above 0.001 frequency also showed up in blood.

CDR3 length: 13 amino acids. Trimming left V 5 bases short and J 0 bases short, with 5 bases between. Germline CDR1 and CDR2: SGDLS and YYNGEE. The sequence was obtained from an adult man with Graves' hyperthyroidism. The chain recombines TRBV9 with TRBJ2-2; TRBD2 might be the D (5 bases). The sequencing input was peripheral blood or thyroid tissue (not recorded which). For the CDR3, the DNA is TGTGCCAGCAGACTAGCGAACACCGGGGAGCTGTTTTTT. It specifies CASRLANTGELFF.